This TCR beta chain was sequenced for a study of PD-L1 blockade in urothelial cancer. Study information: Males with urothelial cancer arising in the bladder constituted most of the 29 patients. Median T cell yield per blood sample was about 150,000 cells.

From germline, CDR1 is SGHRS and CDR2 YFSETQ. The junction had 6 bases not matched to a gene; V was cut back by 7 bases and J by 5 bases. The CDR3 is 14 amino acids. Profiling relied on immunoSEQ multiplex PCR, and the TCRdb table lists in-frame clones only, not all of them. The table records some 31,000 clones, around four fifths of them present only once. Time point meaning: peripheral blood 6 weeks after treatment start. Anywhere from 1 to 8 samples came from each patient, spanning pretreatment and on-treatment. The chain uses TRBV5-1 and TRBJ2-1; 10 nucleotides line up with TRBD2. The source was PBMCs, collected around atezolizumab (anti-PD-L1) treatment. This clonotype was sampled from a man between 65 and 79 years old with urothelial cancer. The CDR3 here is CASLRTSGDNEQFF. The DNA for the CDR3 is TGCGCCAGCTTGAGGACTAGCGGCGACAATGAGCAGTTCTTC.